This record concerns one T cell receptor beta chain sequence. This entry is derived from a study of cytomegalovirus exposure and HLA in healthy donors. The study ran its PCR with 60 Vbeta and 13 Jbeta primers. The table came from immunoSEQ multiplex PCR; TCRdb's copy has only in-frame clones and leaves some out. The sample has roughly 200,000 clones; roughly 90% are singletons. This CDR3 is built from 17 residues. The J segment lost 0 bases and the V segment lost 2 bases, leaving 8 bases of the junction unmatched. Germline CDR1 is SGHKS and CDR2 is YYEKEE (reference sequence). The V call is TRBV5-5, the J call TRBJ2-5; 9 positions match TRBD1. The sequenced sample was PBMCs. The origin of this receptor is a boy aged 2 to 10 in good health and CMV-seronegative. The CDR3 is CASSFVLRTGDQETQYF. CDR3 bases: TGTGCCAGCAGCTTTGTTTTGAGGACAGGGGACCAAGAGACCCAGTACTTC.